The following is a T cell receptor (beta chain) sequence with its context. The data belong to a study of blood T cell repertoires in COVID-19. Study as a whole: Specimens from acute and convalescent COVID-19 originated in the United States, Italy and Spain. PBMCs, B-cell-depleted T cells, or T cells provided the cDNA or gDNA that made up the material.

CDR1 and CDR2 (germline): LGHNA, YSLEER. The CDR3 consists of 17 residues. Trimming removed 0 bases from V and 3 bases from J, with 15 bases in between. Authors' data handling: Estimates of nucleated cell counts were drawn from the amplification of reference gene primers. Generated by immunoSEQ multiplex PCR, the TCRdb table keeps only in-frame clones and is missing some. V, J and clone size reflect that table, while D and trimming were determined from the DNA. The sample yields roughly 160,000 clones, more than 90% seen once. Sequencing was carried out using peripheral blood. This rearrangement joins TRBV4-3 to TRBJ1-5; tentatively, D is TRBD1 (6 bases). This TCR came from a man aged 50 to 60 with acute or convalescent COVID-19. This CDR3 is CASSQDADRASNQPQHF. The CDR3 region has the DNA TGCGCCAGCAGCCAAGATGCGGACAGAGCCTCCAATCAGCCCCAGCATTTT.